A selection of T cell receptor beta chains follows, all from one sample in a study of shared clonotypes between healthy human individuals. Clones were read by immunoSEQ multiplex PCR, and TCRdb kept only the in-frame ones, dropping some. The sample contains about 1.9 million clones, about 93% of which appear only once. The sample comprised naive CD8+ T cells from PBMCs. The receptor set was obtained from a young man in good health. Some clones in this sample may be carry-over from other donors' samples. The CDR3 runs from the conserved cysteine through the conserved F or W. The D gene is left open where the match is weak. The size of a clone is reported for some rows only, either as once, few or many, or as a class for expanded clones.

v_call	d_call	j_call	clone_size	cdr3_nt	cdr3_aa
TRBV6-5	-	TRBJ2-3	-	TGTGCCAGCAGTTACTCCGGTTCGGTCACAGATACGCAGTATTTT	CASSYSGSVTDTQYF
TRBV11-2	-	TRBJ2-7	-	TGTGCCAGCAGTCTAGTGGCCGCGTACGAGCAGTACTTC	CASSLVAAYEQYF
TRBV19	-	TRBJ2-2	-	TGTGCCACCAGTGTTGGAGCCGGGGAGCTGTTTTTT	CATSVGAGELFF
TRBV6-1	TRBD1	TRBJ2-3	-	TGTGCCAGCAGTGCAGCCCTTAACAGGGGGCTTAAAGATACGCAGTATTTT	CASSAALNRGLKDTQYF
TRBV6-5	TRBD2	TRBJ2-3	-	TGTGCCAGCAGTTACTCTCTTAGCGGGAGCACAGATACGCAGTATTTT	CASSYSLSGSTDTQYF
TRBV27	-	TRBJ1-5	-	TGTGCCAGCAGTTTATCGGCAGAAGTATATAGCAATCAGCCCCAGCATTTT	CASSLSAEVYSNQPQHF
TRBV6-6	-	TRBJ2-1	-	TGTGCCAGCAGTTACTCCTCGGGGGGCACTGGGAATGAGCAGTTCTTC	CASSYSSGGTGNEQFF
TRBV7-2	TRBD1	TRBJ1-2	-	TGTGCCAGCAGCTTAGTAGGGACAGGGGGCGATGGCTACACCTTC	CASSLVGTGGDGYTF
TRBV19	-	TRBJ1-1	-	TGTGCCAGTAGTATAGTTATGGAGCTGGCTGAAGCTTTCTTT	CASSIVMELAEAFF
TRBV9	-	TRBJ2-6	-	TGTGCCAGCAGCGTAGCCCACTCTGGGGCCAACGTCCTGACTTTC	CASSVAHSGANVLTF
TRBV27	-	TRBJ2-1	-	TGTGCCAGCAGTCCCCTAGTGGGAGCCTACAATGAGCAGTTCTTC	CASSPLVGAYNEQFF
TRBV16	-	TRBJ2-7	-	TGTGCCAGCAGCAACGGAGTTGGACCTTCCGAGCAGTACTTC	CASSNGVGPSEQYF
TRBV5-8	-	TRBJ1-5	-	TGTGCCAGCAGCTTGGGACTTACTTATCAGCCCCAGCATTTT	CASSLGLTYQPQHF
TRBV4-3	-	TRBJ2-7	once	TGCGCCAGCAGCCAAGGGGTGGGAGTGGTGTACGAGCAGTACTTC	CASSQGVGVVYEQYF
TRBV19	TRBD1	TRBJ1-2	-	TGTGCCAGTAGTCCTCGGACAGGGGGTATTTTTTATGGCTACACCTTC	CASSPRTGGIFYGYTF
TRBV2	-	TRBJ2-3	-	TGTGCCAGCAGCCCCGGGATAGACTCCTACACAGATACGCAGTATTTT	CASSPGIDSYTDTQYF
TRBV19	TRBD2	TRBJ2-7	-	TGTGCCAGTAGTACCTCTTTCTTCGCGGGAGGCGAGCAGTACTTC	CASSTSFFAGGEQYF
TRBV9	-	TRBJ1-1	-	TGTGCCAGCAGCGTACCCGGGTCGGCTGAAGCTTTCTTT	CASSVPGSAEAFF
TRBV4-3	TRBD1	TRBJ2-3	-	TGCGCCAGCAGCCAAGAAAGACAGGGGGAAGCAGATACGCAGTATTTT	CASSQERQGEADTQYF
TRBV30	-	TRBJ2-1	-	TGTGCCTGGAGTACAGGCTCCTACAATGAGCAGTTCTTC	CAWSTGSYNEQFF
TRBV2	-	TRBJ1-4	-	TGTGCCAGCAGTGATTCGGGATACTCTAATGAAAAACTGTTTTTT	CASSDSGYSNEKLFF
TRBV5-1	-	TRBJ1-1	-	TGCGCCAGCAGTCCGGAGTCCAAGGGGCCTAACACTGAAGCTTTCTTT	CASSPESKGPNTEAFF
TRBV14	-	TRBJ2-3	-	TGTGCCAGCAGCCAAGATCGGAGCACAGATACGCAGTATTTT	CASSQDRSTDTQYF
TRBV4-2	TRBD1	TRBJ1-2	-	TGTGCCAGCAGCCACGAGGACAGGGTCAACTATGGCTACACCTTC	CASSHEDRVNYGYTF
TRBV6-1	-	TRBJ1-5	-	TGTGCCAGCAGTGCCATGAGGGGCCGGGCCCAGAGCAATCAGCCCCAGCATTTT	CASSAMRGRAQSNQPQHF
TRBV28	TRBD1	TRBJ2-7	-	TGTGCCAGCGGGGGACAGGATTCCTACGAGCAGTACTTC	CASGGQDSYEQYF
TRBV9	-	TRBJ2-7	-	TGTGCCAGCAGCGTAGACGGAGCGTGGCTGTACTTC	CASSVDGAWLYF
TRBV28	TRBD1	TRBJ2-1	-	TGTGCCAGCAGATCCACAGGGGGCAATGAGCAGTTCTTC	CASRSTGGNEQFF
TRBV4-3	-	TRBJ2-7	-	TGCGCCAGCAGCCCCCTCCTTCCGACAGGCGGGAGACCATTCTACGAGCAGTACTTC	CASSPLLPTGGRPFYEQYF
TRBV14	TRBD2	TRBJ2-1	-	TGTGCCAGCAGCCACACCCGGAGACTAGCGGGACCGCCTTCCTACAATGAGCAGTTCTTC	CASSHTRRLAGPPSYNEQFF
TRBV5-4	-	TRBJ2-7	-	TGTGCCAGCAGCACAAACCCCTCCTACGAGCAGTACTTC	CASSTNPSYEQYF
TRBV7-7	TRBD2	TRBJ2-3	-	TGTGCCAGCAGCTCAACGGGAGGTCGGACAGATACGCAGTATTTT	CASSSTGGRTDTQYF
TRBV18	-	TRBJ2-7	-	TGTGCCAGCTCACCCGAGACCGCCTCCTACGAGCAGTACTTC	CASSPETASYEQYF
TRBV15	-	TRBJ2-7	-	TGTGCCACCAGGCATGCTCCGGGACCAGGCTACGAGCAGTACTTC	CATRHAPGPGYEQYF
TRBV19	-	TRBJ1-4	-	TGTGCCAGTATTAGGTCTTTTCGGGCAACTAATGAAAAACTGTTTTTT	CASIRSFRATNEKLFF
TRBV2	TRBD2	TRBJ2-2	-	TGTGCCAGCAGTGAAGCGGGAGGGCTCCCCGGGGAGCTGTTTTTT	CASSEAGGLPGELFF
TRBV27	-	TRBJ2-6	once	TGTGCCAGCAGCCTCAGGGGCTCTGGGGCCAACGTCCTGACTTTC	CASSLRGSGANVLTF
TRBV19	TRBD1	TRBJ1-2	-	TGTGTTGTTGGGGACAGCCATCCCAGTTCCGGCTACACCTTC	CVVGDSHPSSGYTF
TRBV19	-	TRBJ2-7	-	TGTGCCAGCAGGGGGGCCTACGAGCAGTACTTC	CASRGAYEQYF
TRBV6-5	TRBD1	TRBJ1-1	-	TGTGCCAGCAGTCTACAGGGGGCGACTGAAGCTTTCTTT	CASSLQGATEAFF
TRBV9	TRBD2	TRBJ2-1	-	TGTGCCAGCAGTCCTAGCGGGAGAGGCGATGAGCAGTTCTTC	CASSPSGRGDEQFF
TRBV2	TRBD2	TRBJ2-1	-	TGTGCCAGCAGTGTTGCCCCCCTAGCGGGGTTTCAGAATGAGCAGTTCTTC	CASSVAPLAGFQNEQFF
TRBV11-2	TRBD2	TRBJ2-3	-	TGTGCCAGCAGCTTAGAAATGGCTAGCGGGAGCCGAGGGGATACGCAGTATTTT	CASSLEMASGSRGDTQYF
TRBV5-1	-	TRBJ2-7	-	TGCGCCAGCAGCTTGGCCATGGGACCAGACGAGCAGTACTTC	CASSLAMGPDEQYF
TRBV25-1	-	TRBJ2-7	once	TGTGCCAGCACCGACTCCTACGAGCAGTACTTC	CASTDSYEQYF
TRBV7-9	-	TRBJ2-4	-	TGTGCCAGCAGCTTAGCCCCAAGGGGGGCCAAAAACATTCAGTACTTC	CASSLAPRGAKNIQYF
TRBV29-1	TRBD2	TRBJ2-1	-	TGCAGCGTTGAAGACGCCCTAAAAGCGGGAGGGCCACAGCCCTACAATGAGCAGTTCTTC	CSVEDALKAGGPQPYNEQFF
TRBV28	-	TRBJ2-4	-	TGTGCCAGCAGCCAACGGGGAGAATACATTCAGTACTTC	CASSQRGEYIQYF
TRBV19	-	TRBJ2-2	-	TGTGCCAGTAACACTCTTGAAAAGGGGGAGCTGTTTTTT	CASNTLEKGELFF
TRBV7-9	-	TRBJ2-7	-	TGTGCCAGCAGCTTAGGACTACCTCTCTACGAGCAGTACTTC	CASSLGLPLYEQYF